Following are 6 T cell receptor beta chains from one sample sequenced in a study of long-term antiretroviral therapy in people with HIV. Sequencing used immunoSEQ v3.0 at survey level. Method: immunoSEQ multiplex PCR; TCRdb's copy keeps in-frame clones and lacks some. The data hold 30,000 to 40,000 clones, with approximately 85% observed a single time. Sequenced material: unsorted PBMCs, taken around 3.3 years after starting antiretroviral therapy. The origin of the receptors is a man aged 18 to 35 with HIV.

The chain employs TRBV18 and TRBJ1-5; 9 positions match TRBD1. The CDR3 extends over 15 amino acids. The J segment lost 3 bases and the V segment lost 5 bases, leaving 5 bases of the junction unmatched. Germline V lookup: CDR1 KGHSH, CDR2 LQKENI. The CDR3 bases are TGTGCCAGCTCAGAACAGGGGGCGAACAATCAGCCCCAGCATTTT. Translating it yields CASSEQGANNQPQHF.

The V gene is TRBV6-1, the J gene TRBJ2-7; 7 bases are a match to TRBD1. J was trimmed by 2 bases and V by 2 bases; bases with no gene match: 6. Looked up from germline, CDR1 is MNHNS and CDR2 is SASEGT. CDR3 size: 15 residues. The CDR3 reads CASSENDRAAYEQYF. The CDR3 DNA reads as TGTGCCAGCAGTGAAAATGACAGGGCCGCCTACGAGCAGTACTTC.

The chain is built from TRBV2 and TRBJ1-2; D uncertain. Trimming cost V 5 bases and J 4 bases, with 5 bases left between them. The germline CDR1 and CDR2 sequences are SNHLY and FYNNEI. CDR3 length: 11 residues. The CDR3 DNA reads TGTGCCAGCAGTCAGTTCTATGGCTACACCTTC. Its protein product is CASSQFYGYTF. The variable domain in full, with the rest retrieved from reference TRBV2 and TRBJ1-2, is EPEVTQTPSHQVTQMGQEVILRCVPISNHLYFYWYRQILGQKVEFLVSFYNNEISEKSEIFDDQFSVERPDGSNFTLKIRSTKLEDSAMYFCASSQFYGYTFGSGTRLTVV.

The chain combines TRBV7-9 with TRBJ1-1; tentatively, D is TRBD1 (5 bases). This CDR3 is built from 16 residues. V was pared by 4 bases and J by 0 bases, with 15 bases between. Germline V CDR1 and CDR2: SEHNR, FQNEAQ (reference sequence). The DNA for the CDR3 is TGTGCCAGCAGCTCCCGGGACGGCGAGATGAACACTGAAGCTTTCTTT. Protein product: CASSSRDGEMNTEAFF.

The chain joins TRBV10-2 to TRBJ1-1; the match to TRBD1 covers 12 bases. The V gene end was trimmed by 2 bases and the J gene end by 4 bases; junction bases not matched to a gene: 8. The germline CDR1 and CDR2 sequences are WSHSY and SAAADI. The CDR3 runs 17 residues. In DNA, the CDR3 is TGCGCCAGCAGTGAGGCGGGACAGGGGGCGGGCAGCACTGAAGCTTTCTTT. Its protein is CASSEAGQGAGSTEAFF.

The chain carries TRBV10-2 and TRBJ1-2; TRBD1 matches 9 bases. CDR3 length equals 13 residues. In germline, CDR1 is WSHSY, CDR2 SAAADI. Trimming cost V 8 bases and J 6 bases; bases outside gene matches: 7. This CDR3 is CASVRDRVNGYTF. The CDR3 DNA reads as TGCGCCAGCGTTCGGGACAGGGTAAATGGCTACACCTTC.